The text below deals with one T cell receptor beta chain. Its antigen is not identified. This entry comes from a study of post-analysis software for immune sequencing data. At the level of the study: Included among the disease courses, which were recorded for the cohort, were relapsing-remitting, secondary progressive and progressive-relapsing multiple sclerosis.

The V gene end was trimmed by 5 bases and the J gene end by 11 bases; junction bases not matched to a gene: 5. The length of the CDR3 is 12 residues. Study results and limitations: Significantly lower normalized Chao1 diversity was found in patients with multiple sclerosis relative to controls. Patients showed TRBV5-6, TRBV5-1 and TRBV20-1 among five TRBV segments more frequent than in controls. Analysis by F measure revealed that same-batch samples clustered strongly together.

Unique molecular identifiers were built into the TCR beta cDNA libraries. A population of 1 to 10 million T cells gave rise to around 480,000 cDNA molecules. One entry per CDR3 protein, called by TCRdb with MiXCR from the PCR reads. Of 650,000 to 900,000 distinct CDR3 sequences in the sample, under 60% were seen once. This sequence was found in a girl aged 5-17 years with multiple sclerosis. This sequence joins TRBV12-3 or TRBV12-4 and TRBJ1-4; 7 nucleotides line up with TRBD1. Sequences were obtained from blood. The DNA for the CDR3 is TGTGCCAGCAGTCCGCAGGGGGGGAAACTGTTTTTT. It encodes CASSPQGGKLFF.